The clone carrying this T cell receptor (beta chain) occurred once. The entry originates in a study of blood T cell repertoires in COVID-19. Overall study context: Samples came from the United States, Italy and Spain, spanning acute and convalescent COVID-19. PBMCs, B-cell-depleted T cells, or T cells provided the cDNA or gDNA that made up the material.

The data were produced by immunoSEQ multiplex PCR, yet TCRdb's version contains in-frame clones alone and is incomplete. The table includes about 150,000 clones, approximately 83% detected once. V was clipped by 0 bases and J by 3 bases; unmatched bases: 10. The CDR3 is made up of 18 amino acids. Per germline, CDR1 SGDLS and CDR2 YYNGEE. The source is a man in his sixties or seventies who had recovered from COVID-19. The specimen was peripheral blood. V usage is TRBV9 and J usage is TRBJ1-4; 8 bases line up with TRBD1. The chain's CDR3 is CASSVGEAGGRANEKLFF. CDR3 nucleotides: TGTGCCAGCAGCGTAGGGGAGGCAGGGGGCCGGGCTAATGAAAAACTGTTTTTT.